The clone carrying this TCR beta chain occurred many times. Its antigen is unidentified. These data come from a study of identical twins. Findings and limits, study-wide: Models, which agreed with sharing between unrelated individuals, nonetheless underestimated the out-of-frame TCR alpha sharing seen in monozygotic twins.

The V gene lost 6 bases and the J gene lost 6 bases, with 9 bases spanning the gap. The CDR3 runs 13 residues. TCRdb fed the 5' RACE reads into MiXCR, producing one record per CDR3 protein. The sample includes approximately 220,000 distinct CDR3 sequences, about 7.5% of them seen just once. This sample also belongs to another study, concerning yellow fever vaccine responses in identical twins. This second study says: The T cell response to vaccination in identical twins was reportedly partly convergent and partly personalized.

The clonotype originates from a woman under 30 in good health. The sequenced sample was memory (CD45RO+) T cells sorted from blood. This chain links TRBV12-3 or TRBV12-4 with TRBJ1-6; D not certain. The CDR3 spells CASSPGSNSPLHF. The CDR3 DNA reads TGTGCCAGCAGCCCCGGGTCTAATTCACCCCTCCACTTT.